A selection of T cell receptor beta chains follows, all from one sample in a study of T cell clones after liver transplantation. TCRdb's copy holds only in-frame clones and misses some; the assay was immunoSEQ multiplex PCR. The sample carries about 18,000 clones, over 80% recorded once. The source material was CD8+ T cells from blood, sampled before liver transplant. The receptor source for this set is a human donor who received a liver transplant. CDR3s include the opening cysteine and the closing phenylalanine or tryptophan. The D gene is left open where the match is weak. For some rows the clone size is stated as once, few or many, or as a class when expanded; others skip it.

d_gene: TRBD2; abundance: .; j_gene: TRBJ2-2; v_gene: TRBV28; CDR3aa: CASSSGLAGGSTGELFF; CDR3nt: TGTGCCAGCAGTTCGGGACTAGCGGGAGGTTCCACCGGGGAGCTGTTTTTT
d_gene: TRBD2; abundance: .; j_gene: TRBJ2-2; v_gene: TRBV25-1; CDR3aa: CASSGGLAGLTGELFF; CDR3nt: TGTGCCAGCAGTGGAGGACTAGCGGGACTCACCGGGGAGCTGTTTTTT
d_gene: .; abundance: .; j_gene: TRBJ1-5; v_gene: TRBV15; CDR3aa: CATSSHPGGVLEPQHF; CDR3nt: TGTGCCACCAGCTCCCACCCCGGCGGGGTTTTAGAGCCCCAGCATTTT
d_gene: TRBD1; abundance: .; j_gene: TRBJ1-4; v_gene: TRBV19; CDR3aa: CASSGTATNEKLFF; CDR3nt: TGTGCCAGTAGTGGGACAGCAACTAATGAAAAACTGTTTTTT
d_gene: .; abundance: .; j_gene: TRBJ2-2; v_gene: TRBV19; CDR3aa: CAISGHTGELFF; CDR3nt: TGTGCCATTTCCGGACACACCGGGGAGCTGTTTTTT
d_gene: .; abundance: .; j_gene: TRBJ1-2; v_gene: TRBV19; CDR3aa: CPRGVERSVGYTF; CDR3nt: TGTCCACGCGGCGTTGAACGTAGTGTCGGCTACACCTTC
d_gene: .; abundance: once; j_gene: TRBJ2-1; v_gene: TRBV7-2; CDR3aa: CASTDMGNEQFF; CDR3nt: TGTGCCAGCACTGACATGGGCAATGAGCAGTTCTTC
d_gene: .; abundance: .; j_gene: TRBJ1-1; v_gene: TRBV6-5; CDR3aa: CASTYTMGTEAFF; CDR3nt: TGTGCCAGCACCTATACTATGGGGACTGAAGCTTTCTTT
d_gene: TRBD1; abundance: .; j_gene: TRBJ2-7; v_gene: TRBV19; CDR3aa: CASSPGTGGGYEQYF; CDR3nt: TGTGCCAGTTCCCCCGGGACAGGGGGCGGGTACGAGCAGTACTTC
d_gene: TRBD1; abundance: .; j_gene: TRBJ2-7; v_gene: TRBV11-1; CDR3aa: CASSLGQGTPYEQYF; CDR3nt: TGTGCCAGCAGCCTCGGACAGGGAACCCCCTACGAGCAGTACTTC
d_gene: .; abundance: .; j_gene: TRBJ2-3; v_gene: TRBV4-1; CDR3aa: CASMRAATQYF; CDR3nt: TGCGCCAGCATGAGAGCAGCGACGCAGTATTTT
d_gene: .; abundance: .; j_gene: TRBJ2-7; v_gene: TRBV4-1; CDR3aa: CASSQRTTPNEQYF; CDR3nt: TGCGCCAGCAGCCAGCGGACTACTCCTAACGAGCAGTACTTC
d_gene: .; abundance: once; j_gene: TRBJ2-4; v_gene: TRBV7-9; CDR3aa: CASSAQTNPVNIQYF; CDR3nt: TGTGCCAGCAGCGCCCAGACTAATCCTGTGAACATTCAGTACTTC
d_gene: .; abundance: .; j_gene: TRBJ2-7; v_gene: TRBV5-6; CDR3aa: CASSLEAHWSSEQYF; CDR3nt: TGTGCCAGCAGCTTGGAGGCTCATTGGTCCTCCGAGCAGTACTTC
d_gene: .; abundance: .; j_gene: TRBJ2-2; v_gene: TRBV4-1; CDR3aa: CASKVRANTGELFF; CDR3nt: TGCGCCAGCAAGGTGCGTGCGAACACCGGGGAGCTGTTTTTT
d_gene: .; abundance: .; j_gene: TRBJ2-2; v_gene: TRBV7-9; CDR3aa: CAILEGTGELFF; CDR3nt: TGTGCCATCTTAGAGGGGACCGGGGAGCTGTTTTTT
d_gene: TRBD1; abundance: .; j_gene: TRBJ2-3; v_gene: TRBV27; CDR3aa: CASSHRGPGDTQYF; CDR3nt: TGTGCCAGCAGCCACAGGGGGCCGGGAGATACGCAGTATTTT
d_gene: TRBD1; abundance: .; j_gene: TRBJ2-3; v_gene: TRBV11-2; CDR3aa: CASSLGGTGTDTQYF; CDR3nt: TGTGCCAGCAGCTTAGGAGGGACAGGGACAGATACGCAGTATTTT
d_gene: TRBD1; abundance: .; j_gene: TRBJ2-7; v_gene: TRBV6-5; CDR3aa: CASSRWTGGLYEQYF; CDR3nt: TGTGCCAGCAGTCGGTGGACAGGGGGTCTCTACGAGCAGTACTTC
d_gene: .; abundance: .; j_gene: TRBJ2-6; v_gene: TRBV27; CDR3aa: CASSPFSGANVLTF; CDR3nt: TGTGCCAGCAGTCCCTTCTCTGGGGCCAACGTCCTGACTTTC
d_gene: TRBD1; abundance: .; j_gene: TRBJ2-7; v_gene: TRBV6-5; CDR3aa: CASSYSDRTEQYF; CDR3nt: TGTGCCAGCAGTTACTCGGACAGGACCGAGCAGTACTTC
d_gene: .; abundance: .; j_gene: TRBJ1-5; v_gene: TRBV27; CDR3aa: CASSFGSLNQPQHF; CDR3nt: TGTGCCAGCAGTTTCGGGTCACTCAATCAGCCCCAGCATTTT
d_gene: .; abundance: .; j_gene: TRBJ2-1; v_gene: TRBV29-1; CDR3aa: CSAGVDEQFF; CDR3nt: TGCAGCGCCGGAGTGGATGAGCAGTTCTTC
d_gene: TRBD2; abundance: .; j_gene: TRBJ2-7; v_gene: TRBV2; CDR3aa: CAILAGDTYEQYF; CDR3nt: TGTGCCATACTAGCGGGTGACACCTACGAGCAGTACTTC
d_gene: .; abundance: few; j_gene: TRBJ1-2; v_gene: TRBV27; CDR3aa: CASSLSRGGADGYTF; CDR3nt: TGTGCCAGCAGTTTATCGAGGGGGGGGGCGGATGGCTACACCTTC
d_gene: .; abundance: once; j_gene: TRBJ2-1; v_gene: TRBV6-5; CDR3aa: CASSYGLLPYNEQFF; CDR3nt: TGTGCCAGCAGTTACGGTCTTCTCCCCTACAATGAGCAGTTCTTC
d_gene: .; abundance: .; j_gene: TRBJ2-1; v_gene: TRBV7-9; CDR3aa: CASSYPLPGVVHNEQFF; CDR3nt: TGTGCCAGCAGCTACCCCCTCCCGGGAGTAGTCCACAATGAGCAGTTCTTC
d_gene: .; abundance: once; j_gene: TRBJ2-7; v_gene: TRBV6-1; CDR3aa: CASRDFSYEQYF; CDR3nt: TGTGCCAGCAGGGACTTCTCCTACGAGCAGTACTTC
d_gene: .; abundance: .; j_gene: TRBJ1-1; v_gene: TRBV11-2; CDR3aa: CASSLDGGEAFF; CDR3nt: TGTGCCAGCAGCTTAGATGGGGGAGAGGCTTTCTTT
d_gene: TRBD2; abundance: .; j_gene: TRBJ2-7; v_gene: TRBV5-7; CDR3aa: CASRPWGGSEQYF; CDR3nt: TGTGCCAGCAGGCCGTGGGGGGGTTCGGAGCAGTACTTC
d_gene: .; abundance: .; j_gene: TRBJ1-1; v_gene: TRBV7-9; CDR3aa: CASSPHLGGHEAFF; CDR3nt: TGTGCCAGCAGCCCCCACCTGGGGGGCCATGAAGCTTTCTTT
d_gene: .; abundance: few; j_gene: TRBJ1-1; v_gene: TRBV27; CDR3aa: CASSPGAGLGDTEAFF; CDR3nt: TGTGCCAGCAGCCCAGGGGCCGGCCTCGGGGACACTGAAGCTTTCTTT
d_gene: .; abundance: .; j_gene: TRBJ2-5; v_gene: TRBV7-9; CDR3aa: CASSLVQGETQYF; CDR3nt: TGTGCCAGCAGCTTAGTGCAGGGGGAGACCCAGTACTTC
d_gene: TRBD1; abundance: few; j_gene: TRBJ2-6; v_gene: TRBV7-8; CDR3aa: CASSNRPRGQGTGANVLTF; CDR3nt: TGTGCCAGCAGCAATCGGCCCCGAGGACAGGGTACCGGGGCCAACGTCCTGACTTTC
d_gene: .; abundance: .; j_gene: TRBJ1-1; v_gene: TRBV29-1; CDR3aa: CSVGSGGMNTEAFF; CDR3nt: TGCAGCGTTGGTTCGGGGGGTATGAACACTGAAGCTTTCTTT
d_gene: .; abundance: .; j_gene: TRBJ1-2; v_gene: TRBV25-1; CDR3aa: CASSIGTPISNYGYTF; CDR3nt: TGTGCCAGCAGTATTGGGACCCCCATATCTAACTATGGCTACACCTTC
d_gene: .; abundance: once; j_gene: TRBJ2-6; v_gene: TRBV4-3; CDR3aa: CASSQSSRGAGANVLTF; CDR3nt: TGCGCCAGCAGCCAATCCTCCCGTGGGGCTGGGGCCAACGTCCTGACTTTC